This TCR beta chain was captured in a study of cytomegalovirus exposure and HLA in healthy donors. General study points: Relative to the approximately 700-donor mean, N-insertions were reportedly fewer in an Asian-associated ancestry cluster in a later analysis. As a later analysis revealed, the rate of TCR association differed by HLA locus, with DRB1 most and HLA-C fewest.

Germline V gene lookup returns CDR1 SGHNT and CDR2 YENEEA. The CDR3 spans 15 residues. Trimming left V 1 base short and J 7 bases short, with 17 bases between. A multiplex PCR was run with 60 Vbeta primers and 13 Jbeta primers. Sequenced by immunoSEQ multiplex PCR; TCRdb stores in-frame clones only, minus some. The sample records roughly 200,000 clones, approximately 70% being singletons. Turning to this clone: Its specificity is unknown.

This chain links TRBV11-3 with TRBJ2-7; D gene ambiguous. This TCR derives from a woman aged 25 to 45 in good health and CMV-seronegative. Sequencing input: PBMCs. CDR3 amino acids: CASSLVTAGEGEQYF. DNA of the CDR3: TGTGCCAGCAGCTTAGTAACGGCTGGAGAAGGAGAGCAGTACTTC.